Below are 14 T cell receptor beta chains sequenced from a single sample in a study of T cell repertoires in cytomegalovirus infection. TCRdb itself ran the reads through MiXCR, one entry per CDR3 protein. The profile shows fewer than 650,000 distinct CDR3 sequences, about 40% of them singletons. What these receptors recognize is not known. This material consisted of cultured PBMCs, taken from culture after CMV antigen stimulation. Every receptor here comes from a human donor in good health (CMV status not recorded). Some clones in this sample may be carry-over from other donors' samples.

This clonotype was detected once. J is TRBJ1-1 and V is TRBV6-2 or TRBV6-3; D not certain. CDR3 size: 14 residues. Germline V gives CDR1 MNHEY, CDR2 SVGEGT. V lost 6 bases and J lost 1, with 12 bases in between. Here the CDR3 reads CASSNYLGNTEAFF. CDR3 sequence (DNA): TGTGCCAGCAGCAACTATCTAGGGAACACTGAAGCTTTCTTT.

This rearrangement joins TRBV7-2 to TRBJ1-5, with D tentatively TRBD1 (6 bases). Trimming cost V 5 bases and J 7 bases, with 18 bases left between them. Germline V gene lookup returns CDR1 SGHTA and CDR2 FQGNSA. The CDR3 is 15 amino acids. In nucleotides, the CDR3 is TGTGCCAGCAGCCCAGGTTGGGGGCGAGAACAGCCCCAGCATTTT. Protein: CASSPGWGREQPQHF.

In this sample, this clonotype turned up a few times. The chain is built from TRBV11-2 and TRBJ2-1; unclear D gene. This CDR3 comprises 17 residues. With 4 bases removed from V and 2 bases from J, the gap between germline ends came to 18 bases. CDR1 is SGHAT, CDR2 FQNNGV, per germline. The CDR3 protein is CASSSTVGSSTYNEQFF. CDR3 DNA: TGTGCCAGCAGCTCCACCGTGGGGTCGTCCACCTACAATGAGCAGTTCTTC. The full variable domain, its missing parts supplied by reference TRBV11-2 and TRBJ2-1, is EAGVAQSPRYKIIEKRQSVAFWCNPISGHATLYWYQQILGQGPKLLIQFQNNGVVDDSQLPKDRFSAERLKGVDSTLKIQPAKLEDSAVYLCASSSTVGSSTYNEQFFGPGTRLTVL.

The chain recombines TRBV7-2 with TRBJ1-1; D ambiguous. Trimming removed 1 base from V and 7 bases from J, with 10 bases in between. CDR1 SGHTA and CDR2 FQGNSA come from the germline V gene. The CDR3 is 13 residues long. The CDR3 coding sequence is TGTGCCAGCAGCTTAGTTTGGACGAGTGAAGCTTTCTTT. This translates into CASSLVWTSEAFF.

This clonotype was seen many times. The rearrangement joins TRBV7-8 to TRBJ1-5; tentatively, D is TRBD1 (5 bases). Trimming cost V 5 bases and J 6 bases, with 20 bases left between them. Per the germline V gene, CDR1 is SGHVS and CDR2 is FQNEAQ. This CDR3 contains 16 residues. The CDR3 reads CASSPQVRPLGQPQHF. The CDR3 nucleotides are TGTGCCAGCAGCCCACAGGTTCGGCCATTGGGTCAGCCCCAGCATTTT.

The V and J genes are TRBV19 and TRBJ2-1, with 7 positions matching TRBD2. The CDR3 runs to 18 residues. Germline V gene data show CDR1 as LNHDA and CDR2 as SQIVND (reference sequence). Unmatched junction bases numbered 16, after V lost 6 bases and J lost 2 bases. CDR3 nucleotide sequence: TGTGCCAGTAGCTCGGGATCAGCGGGAACCCTCCCCTACAATGAGCAGTTCTTC. Protein product: CASSSGSAGTLPYNEQFF.

This clonotype was counted only a few times. This rearrangement joins TRBV11-2 to TRBJ1-3; no firm D call. Germline V gene lookup returns CDR1 SGHAT and CDR2 FQNNGV. This CDR3 spans 19 amino acids. Trimming removed 3 bases at V and 2 bases at J, with 23 bases between. CDR3 bases: TGTGCCAGCAGCTTCCTGGAGGGCTGGGTTGTTACCGCTGGAAACACCATATATTTT. Amino acid sequence: CASSFLEGWVVTAGNTIYF.

CDR3 in amino acids: CASRPGTGDYGYTF. The CDR3 DNA follows: TGTGCCAGCAGACCGGGGACAGGGGACTATGGCTACACCTTC. The gene calls are TRBV7-2 and TRBJ1-2; 10 bases fit TRBD1. With 6 bases clipped from V and 3 bases from J, the junction kept 4 bases outside the gene matches. This CDR3 contains 14 residues. CDR1 is SGHTA and CDR2 is FQGNSA in the germline V gene. The variable domain in full, completed from reference TRBV7-2 and TRBJ1-2, reads GAGVSQSPSNKVTEKGKDVELRCDPISGHTALYWYRQSLGQGLEFLIYFQGNSAPDKSGLPSDRFSAERTGGSVSTLTIQRTQQEDSAVYLCASRPGTGDYGYTFGSGTRLTVV.

This clonotype appeared a few times. J is TRBJ2-1 and V is TRBV7-8; the D gene could be TRBD1 or TRBD2 (5 bases each). There are 13 residues in the CDR3. V dropped 4 bases and J dropped 12 bases, with 16 bases sitting between them. CDR1 and CDR2 from the germline V gene are SGHVS and FQNEAQ. CDR3 region: CASSSGRLHAQFF. The CDR3 DNA reads TGTGCCAGCAGCTCGGGGCGGTTGCACGCGCAGTTCTTC. Variable domain in full (rest from reference TRBV7-8 and TRBJ2-1): GAGVSQSPRYKVAKRGQDVALRCDPISGHVSLFWYQQALGQGPEFLTYFQNEAQLDKSGLPSDRFFAERPEGSVSTLKIQRTQQEDSAVYLCASSSGRLHAQFFGPGTRLTVL.

This clonotype was seen more than once but under ten times. The chain has TRBV4-2 and TRBJ2-1, with 10 bases identical to TRBD2. V shed 2 bases and J 14 bases; nucleotides not matched to a gene: 9. Germline V gene sequence: CDR1 LGHNA, CDR2 YNFKEQ. The CDR3 is made up of 14 amino acids. The CDR3 is CASSQLNSGGAKFF. CDR3 DNA: TGTGCCAGCAGCCAACTAAACAGCGGGGGGGCCAAGTTCTTC.

The rearrangement uses TRBV5-6 and TRBJ2-5, with TRBD1 matching over 9 bases. CDR1 and CDR2 from the germline V gene are SGHDT and YYEEEE. The CDR3 is 15 amino acids. The V and J ends lost 2 bases and 5 bases, in that order; junction bases with no gene match: 7. This CDR3 reads CASSFGTGYPETQYF. The CDR3 region has the DNA TGTGCCAGCAGCTTCGGGACAGGGTATCCCGAGACCCAGTACTTC. Full variable domain (missing parts from reference TRBV5-6 and TRBJ2-5): DAGVTQSPTHLIKTRGQQVTLRCSPKSGHDTVSWYQQALGQGPQFIFQYYEEEERQRGNFPDRFSGHQFPNYSSELNVNALLLGDSALYLCASSFGTGYPETQYFGPGTRLLVL.

This clonotype was seen more than once but under ten times. This sequence joins TRBV28 and TRBJ1-6, with 9 bases identical to TRBD1. The CDR3 has 19 amino acids. Germline loops: CDR1 MDHEN, CDR2 SYDVKM. Trimming cost V 5 bases and J 2 bases; bases outside gene matches: 13. The CDR3 spells CASSRRDRAWLPYNSPLHF. CDR3 bases: TGTGCCAGCAGTCGCCGGGACAGGGCATGGTTACCCTATAATTCACCCCTCCACTTT.

The chain carries TRBV5-1 and TRBJ2-7; 10 bases map to TRBD2. This CDR3 is built from 15 residues. V was clipped by 4 bases and J by 3 bases; unmatched bases: 7. Germline values: CDR1 SGHRS, CDR2 YFSETQ. CDR3 in amino acids: CASSLGTSALYEQYF. The CDR3 DNA reads TGCGCCAGCAGCCTCGGGACTAGCGCACTCTACGAGCAGTACTTC.

This clonotype occurred a few times. V gene TRBV7-2 combines with J gene TRBJ2-1, with TRBD2 matching 7 bases. This CDR3 has 13 residues. Germline CDR1 and CDR2: SGHTA and FQGNSA. The DNA for the CDR3 is TGTGCGAGCGGGGCGAGCTCCTACAATGAGCAGTTCTTC. Its protein is CASGASSYNEQFF.